These T cell receptor beta chains were read from a single sample in a study of T cell changes during pregnancy in multiple sclerosis. Using immunoSEQ multiplex PCR, the repertoire was profiled, and TCRdb retains in-frame clones only, with some absent. This table holds over 60,000 clones, almost 97% found once. The input for sequencing was CD8+ T cells from peripheral blood mononuclear cells, taken after pregnancy. These receptors all come from a female donor with multiple sclerosis, enrolled in a pregnancy study. Both conserved end residues are trimmed from each CDR3. The order of the fields is CDR3 length, clone size, V gene, D gene, CDR3 protein. A D gene is named only where the DNA matches it firmly. Clone sizes are given selectively: once, few, many, or a class where the clone is expanded.

12	-	TRBV28	-	ASSPVPSREAQH
13	-	TRBV19	TRBD2	ASSIASGRGNEQF
11	-	TRBV27	-	ASITGAGNEQF
13	-	TRBV4-3	TRBD2	ASSQERRLANEQF
15	-	TRBV10-3	-	AISETLLGGSTDTQY
9	-	TRBV27	-	ASTHYNEQF
12	-	TRBV6-1	TRBD1	ASRDRTGANVLT
14	-	TRBV6-1	TRBD2	ASSGLAGGPFDEQF
13	-	TRBV7-2	-	ASSLYGGANTEAF
13	-	TRBV28	-	ASSFRGSSSYEQY
12	-	TRBV27	TRBD1	ASSIGTGSYGYT
11	-	TRBV7-6	TRBD2	ASMQRERGTQY
9	-	TRBV2	-	ASSDRYEQY
12	-	TRBV28	TRBD1	ASRLQGENYGYT
17	-	TRBV4-3	TRBD2	ASLGGSSGRPVKLDEQY
17	-	TRBV27	-	ASSSKSGIRLATNEKLF
12	-	TRBV7-9	-	ASSHAGMADTQY
14	-	TRBV27	TRBD1	ASRAWSGTGSETQY
10	-	TRBV28	-	ASSPRGNEQY
11	-	TRBV30	-	AWNLQGSSEQF
11	once	TRBV11-3	-	ASSLESSYEQY
12	-	TRBV5-8	TRBD1	ASSLGQGRTEAF
11	-	TRBV19	TRBD1	ASKFTGVTEAF
13	-	TRBV6-5	-	ASRPDSSSYNEQF
10	-	TRBV28	-	ASSLGTYEQY
10	-	TRBV25-1	TRBD2	ASRGLGGTQY
11	-	TRBV19	-	ASSDQTSYEQY
11	-	TRBV18	TRBD1	ASSPGQGSEQY
14	-	TRBV4-1	-	ASSPSGQPSSYEQY
9	-	TRBV2	-	ASGRGNEQF
11	-	TRBV29-1	-	SVPTGLNTEAF
13	-	TRBV19	-	ASRAGGSEDPPQH
11	-	TRBV6-1	-	ASTPGEYNEQF
11	-	TRBV19	-	ASSSPLADTQY
11	-	TRBV7-8	-	ASSSRRINEQF
14	-	TRBV5-1	TRBD1	ASSLGQGRSYNEQF
13	-	TRBV7-9	TRBD2	ASSPGLAGAYEQY
14	-	TRBV27	TRBD2	ASSLSSGTTYNEQF
11	once	TRBV2	TRBD1	AIQGALGGELF
14	-	TRBV7-9	TRBD1	ASSSKPTGVSYEQY
14	-	TRBV15	TRBD1	ATSRDSGTGFDEQY
13	-	TRBV7-9	-	ASSLAWGGGYGYT